This TCR beta chain was identified during a study of T-cell reconstitution after alpha-beta-depleted transplantation in children. Between the trimmed V and J ends, which lost 4 bases and 1 base, there was a span of 9 bases. Germline CDR1 and CDR2: SGHRS and YFSETQ. The CDR3 has 14 residues. Study-wide results and caveats: In patients about two months after transplant, alpha-beta T cells reportedly arose from several hundred expanded graft clones. A year post-transplant, T-cell counts and diversity derived mostly from newly produced T cells.

As it was prepared, the TCRbeta library received unique molecular identifiers. TCRdb recomputed calls from the PCR reads with MiXCR, one row per CDR3 protein. Of 900,000 or so distinct CDR3 sequences listed, roughly 15% were seen once; the top ten hold approximately 5%. Many counts were recorded for this clonotype. The target antigen is unknown. The chain has TRBV5-1 and TRBJ1-3, with no clear D. Here the sequenced sample was PBMCs, mostly from graft donor cells, taken 360 days after TCRalphabeta/CD19-depleted stem cell transplant. The sequence came from a male patient between 5 and 17 years old who had a stem cell transplant for acute lymphoblastic leukemia, so the T cells may come from the graft donor. In nucleotides, the CDR3 is TGCGCCAGCAGCACCGGACCGTCTGGAAACACCATATATTTT. This encodes CASSTGPSGNTIYF.